What follows are 2 T cell receptor beta chains derived from one specimen sequenced in a study of blood T cell repertoires in COVID-19. Libraries were prepared by immunoSEQ multiplex PCR; TCRdb keeps only in-frame clonotypes and omits some of them. Of 95,000 to 150,000 clones listed, 88% are singletons. The sequenced sample consisted of peripheral blood. These receptors all come from a man aged 50 to 59 with acute or convalescent COVID-19.

The V and J genes are TRBV30 and TRBJ1-6; no clear D. The V gene lost 3 bases and the J gene lost 5 bases, with 11 bases spanning the gap. Germline V gene sequence: CDR1 GTSNPN, CDR2 SVGIG (reference sequence). This CDR3 comprises 14 residues. The CDR3 here is CAWRSGPDNSPLHF. The CDR3 bases are TGTGCCTGGAGGAGCGGTCCGGATAATTCACCCCTCCACTTT.

In the case of this clone: This sample also contains other DNA sequences that code for the same CDR3. The chain employs TRBV5-1 and TRBJ2-5, with D unresolved. This CDR3 has 12 residues. Trimming pared 1 base from V and 5 bases from J, leaving 6 bases between. Germline V CDR1 and CDR2: SGHRS, YFSETQ. The CDR3 DNA reads TGCGCCAGCAGCTTGTCGTTTGAGACCCAGTACTTC. It codes for CASSLSFETQYF.